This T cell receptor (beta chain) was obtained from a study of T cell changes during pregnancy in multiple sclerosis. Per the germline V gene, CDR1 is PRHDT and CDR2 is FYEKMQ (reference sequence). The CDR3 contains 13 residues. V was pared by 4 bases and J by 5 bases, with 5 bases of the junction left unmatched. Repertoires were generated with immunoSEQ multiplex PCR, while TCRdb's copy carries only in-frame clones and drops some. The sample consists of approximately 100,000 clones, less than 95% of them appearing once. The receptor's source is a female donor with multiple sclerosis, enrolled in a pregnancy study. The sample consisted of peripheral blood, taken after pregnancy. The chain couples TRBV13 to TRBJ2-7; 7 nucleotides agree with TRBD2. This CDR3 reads CASSWEGTNEQYF. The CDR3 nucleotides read TGTGCCAGCAGCTGGGAGGGGACGAACGAGCAGTACTTC.